Listed below are T cell receptor beta chains from one sample, sequenced in a study of early T cells in non-severe SARS-CoV-2 infection. TCRdb redid the calling of the 5' RACE reads with MiXCR, one entry per CDR3 protein. This table has roughly 54,000 distinct CDR3 sequences, 4.5% to 7% appearing once. Material for sequencing was whole blood. Source of these receptors: an adult who was a healthcare worker with PCR-confirmed SARS-CoV-2 infection or an uninfected control (not recorded which). CDR3s include the opening cysteine and the closing phenylalanine or tryptophan. Fields, in order: V gene, D gene, clone size, J gene, CDR3 DNA, CDR3 protein. A D gene is named only where the DNA matches it firmly. Where a row states a size, it is once, few, many or the class of an expanded clone; other rows omit it.

>TRBV6-4|-|many|TRBJ2-1
TGTGCCAGCAGTGTAGACTCCATAGTAAAGGAGCAGTTCTTC
CASSVDSIVKEQFF
>TRBV7-9|-|many|TRBJ2-5
TGTGCCAGCAGCTTAAGACCTGGAGGGGAGACCCAGTACTTC
CASSLRPGGETQYF
>TRBV28|-|many|TRBJ2-1
TGTGCCAGCAGTCCCAGTTCTGGTCTGGGGGGGGCCGAAGATGAGCAGTTCTTC
CASSPSSGLGGAEDEQFF
>TRBV12-3/TRBV12-4|-|many|TRBJ2-7
TGTGCCAGCAGTTTAGGTTCCTCCTACGAGCAGTACTTC
CASSLGSSYEQYF
>TRBV5-1|-|few|TRBJ2-1
TGCGCCAGCAGCTTTACCGACAGACCCCATTACAATGAGCAGTTCTTC
CASSFTDRPHYNEQFF
>TRBV25-1|-|-|TRBJ2-7
TGTGCCAGCAGTTGGGCTGGGGGGAACGAGCAGTACTTC
CASSWAGGNEQYF
>TRBV20-1|TRBD2|-|TRBJ2-3
TGCAGTGCAGGCAAGCGGGAAACAGATACGCAGTATTTT
CSAGKRETDTQYF
>TRBV12-3/TRBV12-4|-|many|TRBJ2-7
TGTGCCAGCAGTTTGACCGGCTACGAGCAGTACTTC
CASSLTGYEQYF
>TRBV12-3/TRBV12-4|-|many|TRBJ1-1
TGTGCCAGCAGTCCACTGCCTTGGGCGGCGAACACTGAAGCTTTCTTT
CASSPLPWAANTEAFF
>TRBV27|TRBD2|few|TRBJ2-1
TGTGCCAGCAGTTTCTTTCCCGGGACTAGCGGGCGTGACAATGAGCAGTTCTTC
CASSFFPGTSGRDNEQFF
>TRBV29-1|-|once|TRBJ2-1
TGCAGCGTGGGGGGGGGCGGTGAGCAGTTCTTC
CSVGGGGEQFF
>TRBV2|TRBD1|few|TRBJ1-6
TGTGCCAGCGAGTCAGGGGGTTTAAAGAGCAATTCACCCCTCCACTTT
CASESGGLKSNSPLHF
>TRBV18|-|many|TRBJ2-7
TGTGCCAGCTCACCACGGGCAGGGGTGCTTGGCGAGCAGTACTTC
CASSPRAGVLGEQYF
>TRBV27|-|-|TRBJ2-1
TGTGCCAGCAGTTCCGTCACCGGTCCAGGGACTGAGCAGTTCTTC
CASSSVTGPGTEQFF
>TRBV20-1|TRBD2|few|TRBJ2-1
TGCAGTGCTATTGCGGGAGGGAGCCATGAGCAGTTCTTC
CSAIAGGSHEQFF
>TRBV20-1|-|-|TRBJ1-2
TGCAGTGCTAGCGCCGTGAATTATGGCTACACCTTC
CSASAVNYGYTF
>TRBV11-1|-|many|TRBJ2-1
TGTGCCAGCAGCTTACAGGGTTATGAGCAGTTCTTC
CASSLQGYEQFF
>TRBV4-2|TRBD1|many|TRBJ2-1
TGTGCCAGCAGCCCGGGACAGGACTACAATGAGCAGTTCTTC
CASSPGQDYNEQFF
>TRBV19|-|many|TRBJ1-2
TGTGCCAGTAATCCGACATCAGGTTCAAGGGGCTACACCTTC
CASNPTSGSRGYTF
>TRBV7-8|-|-|TRBJ1-2
TGTGCCAGCAGCCTCCTAGGGACACCGGCCTATGGCTACACCTTC
CASSLLGTPAYGYTF
>TRBV3-1|TRBD2|-|TRBJ2-3
TGTGCCAGCAGCCAAGGGGCCCGGGGGGTAGATACGCAGTATTTT
CASSQGARGVDTQYF
>TRBV13|-|many|TRBJ2-7
TGTGCCAGCAGCGTACTCAGCGACTCCTACGAGCAGTACTTC
CASSVLSDSYEQYF
>TRBV25-1|TRBD1|-|TRBJ1-1
TGTGCCAGCAGTAACACAGGGGGCGCGACTGAAGCTTTCTTT
CASSNTGGATEAFF
>TRBV20-1|TRBD2|many|TRBJ2-1
TGCAGTGCCCCTAGGATAGCGGGAGACACGAGAACTGAGCAGTTCTTC
CSAPRIAGDTRTEQFF
>TRBV4-1|TRBD2|few|TRBJ2-2
TGCGCCAGCAGCCAAGAAGGAGGACTAGCGGGGGCCACCGGGGAGCTGTTTTTT
CASSQEGGLAGATGELFF
>TRBV7-2|TRBD1|many|TRBJ2-2
TGTGCCAGCAGCCGGAACGGACAGGGGGTCAACACCGGGGAGCTGTTTTTT
CASSRNGQGVNTGELFF
>TRBV11-2|-|many|TRBJ2-6
TGTGCCAGCAGCTCGTACGCCTCCTCTGGGGCCAACGTCCTGACTTTC
CASSSYASSGANVLTF
>TRBV6-5|TRBD2|few|TRBJ2-7
TGTGCCAGCTCAGCGGTAGCGGGGGGCTCGAACGAGCAGTACTTC
CASSAVAGGSNEQYF
>TRBV7-3|-|many|TRBJ2-5
TGTGCCAGCAGCTCCTTAGCCTCTTCTCGGGAGACCCAGTACTTC
CASSSLASSRETQYF
>TRBV7-7|-|many|TRBJ1-1
TGTGCTAGCAGCGTAATCATGAACACTGAAGCTTTCTTT
CASSVIMNTEAFF
>TRBV6-6|-|-|TRBJ1-6
TGTGCCAGCAGTTTTTCCCCCTACGATTCACCCCTCCACTTT
CASSFSPYDSPLHF
>TRBV7-9|-|many|TRBJ2-1
TGTGCCAGCAGCGTAGGGCAGGAGCAGTTCTTC
CASSVGQEQFF
>TRBV6-6|TRBD2|few|TRBJ2-1
TGTGCCAGCAGTTACTCGGGAGGGTTTGGGTATGAGCAGTTCTTC
CASSYSGGFGYEQFF
>TRBV4-1|TRBD1|many|TRBJ2-7
TGCGCCAGCAGCCGGACAGGGGGGCCCTACGAGCAGTACTTC
CASSRTGGPYEQYF
>TRBV4-2|TRBD1|many|TRBJ1-6
TGTGCCAGCAGCCAGTCGGGACAGTATTCACCCCTCCACTTT
CASSQSGQYSPLHF
>TRBV20-1|-|many|TRBJ2-7
TGCAGTGCTAGAGTGGCGGGAAGGAGCTCCTACGAGCAGTACTTC
CSARVAGRSSYEQYF
>TRBV6-5|-|many|TRBJ1-1
TGTGCCAGCAGCCCCCCGGGGACTGAAGCTTTCTTT
CASSPPGTEAFF
>TRBV7-2|-|many|TRBJ1-3
TGTGCCAGCAGGCCCACCATCGGGATCTCTGGAAACACCATATATTTT
CASRPTIGISGNTIYF
>TRBV20-1|TRBD2|many|TRBJ2-1
TGCAGTGCTAGGTCCCTAGCGGGCACGCGCTCCTACAATGAGCAGTTCTTC
CSARSLAGTRSYNEQFF
>TRBV24-1|-|-|TRBJ1-2
TGTGCCACCAGTGATTACGGGGTCGGCTATGGCTACACCTTC
CATSDYGVGYGYTF
>TRBV7-6|-|many|TRBJ1-5
TGTGCCAGCAGCTTAGGGGAAAGGAAGCCCCAGCATTTT
CASSLGERKPQHF
>TRBV20-1|TRBD1|many|TRBJ2-7
TGCAGTGGTTGGACAGGGAGCTACGAGCAGTACTTC
CSGWTGSYEQYF
>TRBV6-6|TRBD2|few|TRBJ2-3
TGTGCCAGCAGCTCTAAGGCTAGCGGTGGTAGCACAGATACGCAGTATTTT
CASSSKASGGSTDTQYF
>TRBV19|-|many|TRBJ2-1
TGTGCCAGTAGTGTCGCTGCACGGAGCAACAATGAGCAGTTCTTC
CASSVAARSNNEQFF
>TRBV7-9|-|many|TRBJ2-1
TGTGCCAGCACTCTAGGAACTAGTAATTTCGACAATGAGCAGTTCTTC
CASTLGTSNFDNEQFF
>TRBV10-3|-|many|TRBJ1-5
TGTGCCATCAGTGAGTCGCAGAAGTCCCAGCATTTT
CAISESQKSQHF